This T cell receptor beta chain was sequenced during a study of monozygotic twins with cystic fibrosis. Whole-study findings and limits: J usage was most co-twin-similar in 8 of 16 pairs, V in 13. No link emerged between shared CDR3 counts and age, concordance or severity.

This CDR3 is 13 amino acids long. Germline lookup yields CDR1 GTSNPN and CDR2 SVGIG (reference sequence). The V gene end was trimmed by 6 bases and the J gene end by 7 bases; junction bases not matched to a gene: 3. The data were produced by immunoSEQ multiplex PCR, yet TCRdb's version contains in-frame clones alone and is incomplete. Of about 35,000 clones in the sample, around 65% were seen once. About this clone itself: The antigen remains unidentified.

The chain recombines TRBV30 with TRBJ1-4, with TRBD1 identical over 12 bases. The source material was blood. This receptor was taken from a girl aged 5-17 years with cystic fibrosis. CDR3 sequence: CACRDRGREKLFF. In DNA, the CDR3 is TGTGCCTGCCGGGACAGGGGGCGTGAAAAACTGTTTTTT. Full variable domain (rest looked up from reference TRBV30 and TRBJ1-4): SQTIHQWPATLVQPVGSPLSLECTVEGTSNPNLYWYRQAAGRGLQLLFYSVGIGQISSEVPQNLSASRPQDRQFILSSKKLLLSDSGFYLCACRDRGREKLFFGSGTQLSVL.